This TCR beta chain came from a study of blood T cells in healthy people across ages. CDR1 is DFQATT, CDR2 SNEGSKA, per germline (reference sequence). This CDR3 comprises 14 residues. V shed 3 bases, J shed 7 bases, and the junction held 8 bases outside the gene matches. Primed by a sample-barcoded 5' primer and a J-beta primer mix, a second PCR proceeded for roughly 6 to 12 cycles. TCRdb called the 5' RACE reads again in MiXCR, with one record for every CDR3 protein. Of 600,000 to 900,000 distinct CDR3 sequences listed, 20% to 30% are singletons. A further study also used this sample, focusing on T cells of mothers and their children. This second report adds: Each child contributed around 3 million TCR beta CDR3 reads, while each mother contributed over 10 million.

The J gene is TRBJ2-7, the V gene TRBV20-1; TRBD1 agrees at 11 bases. The specimen sequenced was blood. This TCR came from a boy between 10 and 17 years old in good health. The CDR3 loop is CSASPGQGVREQYF. For the CDR3, the DNA is TGCAGTGCTAGCCCGGGACAGGGGGTAAGGGAGCAGTACTTC.